Each of the 28 T cell receptor beta chains below was sequenced from the same sample in a study of post-analysis software for immune sequencing data. Which antigens these TCRs recognize remains unknown. Unique-molecular-identifier-tagged TCR beta cDNA libraries were used. TCRdb redid the calling of the PCR reads with MiXCR, one entry per CDR3 protein. The data show fewer than 850,000 distinct CDR3 sequences, with 30% seen just once and under 0.7% held by the top ten. General study points: Among four or five TRBV segments more frequent in patients than controls were TRBV5-6, TRBV5-1 and TRBV20-1.

Material for sequencing was blood. The receptors were sampled from a girl aged 5-17 years with multiple sclerosis.

This chain joins TRBV7-2 and TRBJ2-5, with a weak D call TRBD2 (6 bases). CDR3 length equals 14 residues. Per germline, CDR1 SGHTA and CDR2 FQGNSA. The ends were cut back, 5 bases at V and 1 base at J, with 11 bases in the middle. CDR3 in amino acids: CASSPRDFQETQYF. CDR3 nucleotide sequence: TGTGCCAGCAGCCCCCGGGACTTCCAAGAGACCCAGTACTTC.

This clonotype was seen more than once but under ten times. CDR3 nucleotides: TGTGCCAGCAGTTACACGGAGTACGAGCAGTACTTC. Amino acid sequence: CASSYTEYEQYF. The J gene is TRBJ2-7, the V gene TRBV6-6; D ambiguous. V lost 2 bases and J lost 4, with 6 bases in between. The CDR3 extends over 12 amino acids. Germline V gives CDR1 MNHNY, CDR2 SVGAGI (reference sequence).

This clonotype was counted ten times or more. The V and J genes are TRBV29-1 and TRBJ2-3, with unresolved D. Germline assignment: CDR1 SQVTM and CDR2 ANQGSEA. The CDR3 loop spans 16 amino acids. Trimming removed 6 bases at V and 0 bases at J, with 19 bases between. CDR3 protein: CSVRPAWDDSTDTQYF. The CDR3 DNA sequence: TGCAGCGTGAGACCCGCCTGGGATGATAGCACAGATACGCAGTATTTT.

This clonotype was found a few times. This rearrangement joins TRBV3-1 to TRBJ2-5; perhaps TRBD2 as D (5 bases). From germline, CDR1 is LGHDT and CDR2 YNNKEL (reference sequence). V was shortened by 2 bases and J by 3 bases, with 13 bases between the two germline ends. This CDR3 has 15 residues. The chain's CDR3 is CASSQNRPGKETQYF. The CDR3 DNA follows: TGTGCCAGCAGCCAAAATCGCCCGGGAAAAGAGACCCAGTACTTC.

This clonotype was counted a few times. The J gene is TRBJ2-5, the V gene TRBV29-1; TRBD1 or TRBD2 may be the D gene (5 bases each). V lost 6 bases and J 5 bases, leaving 16 bases between the germline ends. Germline loops: CDR1 SQVTM, CDR2 ANQGSEA. The CDR3 extends over 13 amino acids. CDR3 DNA: TGCAGCGTCGTGAAGGGGAGTGGGGAGACCCAGTACTTC. Its protein product is CSVVKGSGETQYF.

Worth noting for this clonotype: This likely comes from a read error, as the CDR3 has no conserved phenylalanine or tryptophan at its end. The rearrangement uses TRBV29-1 and TRBJ2-7; TRBD2 agrees at 9 bases. The CDR3 runs to 15 residues. The germline CDR1 and CDR2 sequences are SQVTM and ANQGSEA. After removal of 4 bases from V and 2 bases from J, the junction contained 9 bases not matched to a gene. The CDR3 region is CSVVSGSGSAYEQYC. The CDR3 DNA reads TGCAGCGTTGTTTCAGGTAGCGGGAGCGCCTACGAGCAGTACTGC.

This clonotype was counted between two and nine times. The V call is TRBV15, the J call TRBJ2-1, with TRBD1 identical over 7 bases. The CDR3 loop spans 16 amino acids. Germline CDR1 is LNHNV and CDR2 is YYDKDF (reference sequence). The junction had 6 bases not matched to a gene; V was cut back by 0 bases and J by 4 bases. This CDR3 reads CATSRDGTDSYNEQFF. DNA for the CDR3: TGTGCCACCAGCAGAGACGGGACAGATAGTTACAATGAGCAGTTCTTC.

The chain links TRBV7-2 to TRBJ2-1; D remains ambiguous. The CDR3 is made up of 13 amino acids. V gave up 5 bases and J gave up 10 bases, with 15 bases separating them. Germline CDR1 SGHTA, CDR2 FQGNSA. The CDR3 spells CASSPGVAREQFF. The CDR3 DNA sequence: TGTGCCAGCAGCCCTGGGGTAGCAAGGGAGCAGTTCTTC.

In DNA form, the CDR3 reads TGTGCCAGCAGCTTTCGGAGGGTTTATGGCTACACCTTC. As protein: CASSFRRVYGYTF. The genes are TRBV7-2 and TRBJ1-2; D gene ambiguous. The CDR3 loop spans 13 amino acids. Germline V CDR1 and CDR2: SGHTA, FQGNSA. The germline V and J ends were trimmed by 3 bases and 5 bases, with 10 bases remaining between them.

This clonotype was counted only a few times. CDR3 in amino acids: CASSLNRLYGYTF. The CDR3, as DNA: TGCGCCAGCAGCCTTAACCGACTCTATGGCTACACCTTC. The V and J genes are TRBV4-3 and TRBJ1-2, with no clear D. The CDR3 is made up of 13 amino acids. Trimming cost V 4 bases and J 4 bases, with 10 bases left between them. Germline CDR1 and CDR2: LGHNA and YSLEER.

The rearrangement joins TRBV7-8 to TRBJ2-3, with 12 nucleotides matching TRBD2. Trimming cost V 5 bases and J 0 bases; bases outside gene matches: 6. The CDR3 is 17 residues long. CDR1 is SGHVS, CDR2 FQNEAQ, per germline. Here the CDR3 DNA reads TGTGCCAGCAGCAGGTCCGGGACTAGCGGGAGCACAGATACGCAGTATTTT. Translated: CASSRSGTSGSTDTQYF.

This chain uses TRBV5-1 with TRBJ2-7; perhaps TRBD2 as D (6 bases). Trimming took 4 bases from V and 0 from J, leaving 17 bases between them. Germline CDR1 reads SGHRS; CDR2 reads YFSETQ. The CDR3 runs 16 residues. CDR3 residues: CASSRDGTSSSYEQYF. The CDR3 nucleotides are TGCGCCAGCAGCCGAGATGGGACTTCAAGCTCCTACGAGCAGTACTTC.

This clonotype showed up many times. This chain connects TRBV4-3 to TRBJ2-3; 8 bases align to TRBD2. Germline V gene data show CDR1 as LGHNA and CDR2 as YSLEER. The CDR3 sequence is 15 residues long. With 2 bases clipped from V and 3 bases from J, the junction kept 4 bases outside the gene matches. The CDR3 DNA follows: TGCGCCAGCAGCCAAACAGCGGGAGCGACAGATACGCAGTATTTT. Amino acids: CASSQTAGATDTQYF.

The V gene is TRBV5-6, the J gene TRBJ1-1, with D unresolved. Germline V gene data show CDR1 as SGHDT and CDR2 as YYEEEE. This CDR3 has 15 residues. The V end was cut by 5 bases, the J end by 0 bases, with 14 bases between. CDR3 bases: TGTGCCAGCAGTGAATATGCAATAATGAACACTGAAGCTTTCTTT. It specifies CASSEYAIMNTEAFF.

For this clonotype: A much larger clone is a single base away; this may be a read error. The chain has TRBV4-1 and TRBJ1-5; 7 bases match TRBD1. The last part of the DNA fits TRBJ2-3 better; the J call may be wrong. This CDR3 is 13 amino acids long. CDR1 is MGHRA and CDR2 is YSYEKL in the germline V gene. The CDR3 here is CASSRDSNQPQYF. DNA of the CDR3: TGCGCCAGCAGCCGGGACAGCAATCAGCCCCAGTATTTT.

The CDR3 nucleotides are TGTGCCAGCAGCCTAGGGCCAGGGGGTGATGGCTACACCTTC. It specifies CASSLGPGGDGYTF. The chain joins TRBV12-3 or TRBV12-4 to TRBJ1-2, with 7 bases identical to TRBD1. V lost 6 bases to trimming and J lost 6 bases; unmatched junction nucleotides: 10. CDR3 length: 14 residues.

This clonotype was counted only a few times. This chain connects TRBV20-1 to TRBJ2-1, with 7 bases lining up with TRBD1. This CDR3 has 15 amino acids. The V gene's germline CDR1 is DFQATT and CDR2 SNEGSKA (reference sequence). Trimming at V came to 4 bases and at J to 1 base, leaving 7 bases not matched to a gene. CDR3 in amino acids: CSANTGDRSYNEQFF. The CDR3 DNA is TGCAGTGCTAATACAGGGGATAGGTCCTACAATGAGCAGTTCTTC.

The J gene is TRBJ2-7, the V gene TRBV7-8, with 10 bases that match TRBD2. The CDR3 spans 15 residues. Germline trimming cut 1 base from V and 6 bases from J; bases unmatched to any gene: 6. CDR1 is SGHVS, CDR2 FQNEAQ, per germline. The CDR3 bases are TGTGCCAGCAGCTTAGGCTCTAGCGGGAGTCCCGAGCAGTACTTC. It encodes CASSLGSSGSPEQYF.

This clonotype was seen a few times. The chain uses TRBV6-2 or TRBV6-3 and TRBJ2-7; 15 bases fit TRBD2. The junction had 6 bases not matched to a gene; V was cut back by 2 bases and J by 7 bases. This CDR3 spans 16 amino acids. CDR1 and CDR2 (germline): MNHEY, SVGEGT. This CDR3 is CASSYGWTSGRDEQYF. Here the CDR3 DNA reads TGTGCCAGCAGTTACGGTTGGACTAGCGGGAGGGATGAGCAGTACTTC.

The CDR3 is CASSHFSNTGELFF. DNA of the CDR3: TGTGCCAGCTCTCATTTTTCGAACACCGGGGAGCTGTTTTTT. The genes are TRBV6-4 and TRBJ2-2; no clear D. The CDR3 consists of 14 residues. In germline, CDR1 is MRHNA, CDR2 SNTAGT. V was trimmed by 8 bases and J by 0 bases, leaving 10 bases between them.

This clonotype has just a few counts. The gene calls are TRBV28 and TRBJ1-4; tentative D call: TRBD1 (5 bases). The CDR3 totals 13 residues. V was shortened by 8 bases and J by 4 bases, with 11 bases between the two germline ends. Germline V gene lookup returns CDR1 MDHEN and CDR2 SYDVKM. CDR3 protein: CASLRGLNEKLFF. For the CDR3, the DNA is TGTGCCAGCCTGAGGGGTCTTAATGAAAAACTGTTTTTT.

The chain carries TRBV24-1 and TRBJ1-1, with 11 bases matching TRBD1. The CDR3 covers 17 residues. J was trimmed by 1 base and V by 3 bases; bases with no gene match: 6. Germline V gene data show CDR1 as KGHDR and CDR2 as SFDVKD. The CDR3 here is CATSDGGQGAQNTEAFF. The CDR3 nucleotides read TGTGCCACCAGTGATGGTGGACAGGGGGCCCAGAACACTGAAGCTTTCTTT.

This clonotype occurred a few times. This chain uses TRBV11-3 with TRBJ2-1; 10 positions match TRBD2. V was pared by 0 bases and J by 4 bases, with 6 bases of the junction left unmatched. The CDR3 has 17 amino acids. Germline V gene sequence: CDR1 SGHNT, CDR2 YENEEA. The CDR3, as DNA: TGTGCCAGCAGCTTAGACTTAGCGGGAGGCCATTACAATGAGCAGTTCTTC. This encodes CASSLDLAGGHYNEQFF. Variable domain in full (rest from reference TRBV11-3 and TRBJ2-1): EAGVVQSPRYKIIEKKQPVAFWCNPISGHNTLYWYLQNLGQGPELLIRYENEEAVDDSQLPKDRFSAERLKGVDSTLKIQPAELGDSAVYLCASSLDLAGGHYNEQFFGPGTRLTVL.

V usage is TRBV5-1 and J usage is TRBJ2-5; the D is unclear. The CDR3 runs to 14 residues. The V end was cut by 4 bases, the J end by 5 bases, with 15 bases between. Germline CDR1 SGHRS, CDR2 YFSETQ. In nucleotides, the CDR3 is TGCGCCAGCAGCCCAGACTTCACCACGGAGACCCAGTACTTC. Translating gives CASSPDFTTETQYF. Looking up the rest from reference TRBV5-1 and TRBJ2-5 gives the full variable domain: KAGVTQTPRYLIKTRGQQVTLSCSPISGHRSVSWYQQTPGQGLQFLFEYFSETQRNKGNFPGRFSGRQFSNSRSEMNVSTLELGDSALYLCASSPDFTTETQYFGPGTRLLVL.

Only one count was recorded for this clonotype. The junction departs from the called germline gene at one end, perhaps through a read error. Written as DNA, the CDR3 is TGTGCCACCAGCAGGAGACAGGGGACCTACAATGGGCAGTTCTTC. Protein: CATSRRQGTYNGQFF. The chain links TRBV15 to TRBJ2-1; the match to TRBD1 covers 8 bases. This CDR3 is built from 15 residues. CDR1 LNHNV and CDR2 YYDKDF come from the germline V gene (reference sequence).

This clonotype has just a few counts. V gene TRBV10-1 combines with J gene TRBJ2-1, with unresolved D. This CDR3 is 13 amino acids long. Germline CDR1 WNHNN, CDR2 SYGVQD (reference sequence). V was clipped by 2 bases and J by 4 bases, with 6 bases between them. CDR3 residues: CASSEEAYNEQFF. In nucleotides, the CDR3 is TGCGCCAGCAGTGAGGAGGCTTACAATGAGCAGTTCTTC.

The chain employs TRBV6-5 and TRBJ1-2; D gene ambiguous. This CDR3 contains 14 residues. CDR1 is MNHEY, CDR2 SVGAGI, per germline. V shed 0 bases and J shed 1 base, with 6 bases lying between them. The CDR3 coding sequence is TGTGCCAGCAGTTACTCGCGGATTAACTATGGCTACACCTTC. Residues: CASSYSRINYGYTF.

The chain employs TRBV20-1 and TRBJ2-4, with D perhaps matching TRBD1 (6 bases). Germline CDR1 DFQATT, CDR2 SNEGSKA (reference sequence). V was pared by 1 base and J by 7 bases, with 11 bases between. CDR3 length equals 13 residues. The CDR3 region has the DNA TGCAGTGCTAGAGCTACAGGGACCAACATTCAGTACTTC. This gives the protein CSARATGTNIQYF.